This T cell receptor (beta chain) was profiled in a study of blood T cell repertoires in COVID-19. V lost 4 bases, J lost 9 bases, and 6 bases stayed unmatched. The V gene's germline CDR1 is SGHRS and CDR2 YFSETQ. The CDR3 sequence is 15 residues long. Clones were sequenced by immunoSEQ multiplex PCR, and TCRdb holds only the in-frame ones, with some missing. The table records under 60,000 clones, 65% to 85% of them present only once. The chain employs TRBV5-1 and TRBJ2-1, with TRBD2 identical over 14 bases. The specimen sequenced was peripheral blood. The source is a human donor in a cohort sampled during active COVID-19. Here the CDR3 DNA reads TGCGCCAGCAGCCCGGGACTAGCGGGAGAGGTTGAGCAGTTCTTC. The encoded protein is CASSPGLAGEVEQFF.